This T cell receptor beta chain derives from a study of T cell clonality in common variable immunodeficiency. Regarding the study as a whole: Patient heterogeneity in the CVID cohort limited correlations between repertoire features and clinical complications. CVID subjects shared fewer TCRbeta clones than healthy controls did.

Comments on this clone: Its antigen is unknown.

Here immunoSEQ multiplex PCR was the method, and the copy in TCRdb shows in-frame clones only, minus some. This sample comprises 75,000 to 85,000 clones, none seen once only. This TCR was sampled from a person aged 18 to 69 in good health. Material: peripheral blood mononuclear cells.

The CDR3 spells CASSPASGVYNEQFF. The part of the CDR3 DNA that was read is TGTGCCAGCAGCCCAGCGAGCGGGGTCTACAATGAG. The chain has TRBV13 and TRBJ2-1; 7 nucleotides agree with TRBD2. The CDR3 goes on 3 residues after the read ends, and that part is filled in from the germline J gene. The CDR3 totals 15 residues. V lost 5 bases and J lost 3; bases outside the gene matches: 7. The germline gives CDR1 PRHDT, CDR2 FYEKMQ (reference sequence).